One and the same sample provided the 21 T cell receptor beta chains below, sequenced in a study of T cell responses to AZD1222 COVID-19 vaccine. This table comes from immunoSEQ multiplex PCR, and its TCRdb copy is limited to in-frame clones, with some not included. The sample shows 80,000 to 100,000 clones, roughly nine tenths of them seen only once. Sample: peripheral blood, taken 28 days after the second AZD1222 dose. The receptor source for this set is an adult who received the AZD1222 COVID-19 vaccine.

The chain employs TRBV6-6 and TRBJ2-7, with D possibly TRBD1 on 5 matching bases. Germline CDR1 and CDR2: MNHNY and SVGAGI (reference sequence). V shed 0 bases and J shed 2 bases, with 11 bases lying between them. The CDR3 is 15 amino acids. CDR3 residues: CASSYSRTDTYEQYF. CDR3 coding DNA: TGTGCCAGCAGTTACTCCAGGACGGACACCTACGAGCAGTACTTC.

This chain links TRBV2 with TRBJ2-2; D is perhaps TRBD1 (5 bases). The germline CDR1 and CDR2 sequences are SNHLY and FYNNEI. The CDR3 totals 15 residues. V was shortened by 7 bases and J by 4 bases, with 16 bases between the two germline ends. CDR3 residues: CASTMTAVVTGELFF. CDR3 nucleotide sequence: TGTGCCAGCACAATGACAGCCGTAGTCACCGGGGAGCTGTTTTTT. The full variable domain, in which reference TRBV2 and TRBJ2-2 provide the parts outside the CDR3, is EPEVTQTPSHQVTQMGQEVILRCVPISNHLYFYWYRQILGQKVEFLVSFYNNEISEKSEIFDDQFSVERPDGSNFTLKIRSTKLEDSAMYFCASTMTAVVTGELFFGEGSRLTVL.

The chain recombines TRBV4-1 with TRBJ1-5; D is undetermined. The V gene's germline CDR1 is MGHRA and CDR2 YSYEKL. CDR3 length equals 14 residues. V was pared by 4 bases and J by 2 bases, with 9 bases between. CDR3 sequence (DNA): TGCGCCAGCAGCCCTTCGGATCGCAATCAGCCCCAGCATTTT. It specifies CASSPSDRNQPQHF.

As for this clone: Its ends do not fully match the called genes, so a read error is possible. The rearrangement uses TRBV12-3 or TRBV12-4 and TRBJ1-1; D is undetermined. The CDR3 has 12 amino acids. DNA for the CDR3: TGTGCCAGCAGTTTAAGGTGGGCAGCTCGTAGGTTT. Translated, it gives CASSLRWAARRF.

The CDR3 loop is CASSPRVEQFF. The CDR3 nucleotides read TGTGCCAGCAGTCCACGGGTAGAGCAGTTCTTC. The gene calls are TRBV6-5 and TRBJ2-1; the D is unclear. Germline V gives CDR1 MNHEY, CDR2 SVGAGI. The V end was cut by 5 bases, the J end by 10 bases, with 9 bases between. This CDR3 spans 11 amino acids.

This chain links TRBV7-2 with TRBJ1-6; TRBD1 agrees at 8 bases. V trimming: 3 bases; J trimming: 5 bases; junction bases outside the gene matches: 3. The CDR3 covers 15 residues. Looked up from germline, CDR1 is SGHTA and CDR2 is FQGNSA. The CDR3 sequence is CASSFGQGNNSPLHF. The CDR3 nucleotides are TGTGCCAGCAGCTTTGGACAGGGAAATAATTCACCCCTCCACTTT.

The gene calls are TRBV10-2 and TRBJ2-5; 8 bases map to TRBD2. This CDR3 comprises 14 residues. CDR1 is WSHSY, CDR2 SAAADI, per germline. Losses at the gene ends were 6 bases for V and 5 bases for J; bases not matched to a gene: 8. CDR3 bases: TGCGCCAGCAGCATCGCGGGGGGAGGGGAGACCCAGTACTTC. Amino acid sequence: CASSIAGGGETQYF.

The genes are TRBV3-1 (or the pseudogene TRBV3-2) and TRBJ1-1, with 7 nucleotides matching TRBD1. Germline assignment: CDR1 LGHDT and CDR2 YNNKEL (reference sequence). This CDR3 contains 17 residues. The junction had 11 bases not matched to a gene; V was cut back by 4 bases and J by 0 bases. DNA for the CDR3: TGTGCCAGCAGCCCAAGGTATTGGGACAGCTTGAACACTGAAGCTTTCTTT. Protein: CASSPRYWDSLNTEAFF.

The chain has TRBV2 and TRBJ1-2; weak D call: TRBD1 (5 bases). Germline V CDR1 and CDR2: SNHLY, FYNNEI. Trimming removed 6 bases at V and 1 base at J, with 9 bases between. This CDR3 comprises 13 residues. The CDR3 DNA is TGTGCCAGCAGGGACGACAGTAACTATGGCTACACCTTC. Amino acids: CASRDDSNYGYTF.

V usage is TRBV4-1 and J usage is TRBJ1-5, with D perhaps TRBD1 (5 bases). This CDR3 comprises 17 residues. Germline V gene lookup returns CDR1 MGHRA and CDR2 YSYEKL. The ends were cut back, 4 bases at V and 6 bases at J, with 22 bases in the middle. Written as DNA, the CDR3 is TGCGCCAGCAGCCCCAACTCAGGAGGGGCGCTGGGTCAGCCCCAGCATTTT. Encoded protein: CASSPNSGGALGQPQHF.

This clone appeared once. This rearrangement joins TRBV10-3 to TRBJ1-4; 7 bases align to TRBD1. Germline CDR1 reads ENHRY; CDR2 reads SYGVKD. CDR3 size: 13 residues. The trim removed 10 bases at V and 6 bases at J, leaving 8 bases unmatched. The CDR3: CASRTGEDEKLFF. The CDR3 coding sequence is TGTGCCAGCCGGACAGGAGAAGATGAAAAACTGTTTTTT.

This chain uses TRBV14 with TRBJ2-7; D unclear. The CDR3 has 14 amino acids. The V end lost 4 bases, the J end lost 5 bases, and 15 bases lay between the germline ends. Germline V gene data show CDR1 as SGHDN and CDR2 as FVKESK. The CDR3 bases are TGTGCCAGCAGCCCCCCGTGGAGTCTCCACGAGCAGTACTTC. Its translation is CASSPPWSLHEQYF. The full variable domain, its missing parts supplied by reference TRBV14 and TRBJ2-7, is EAGVTQFPSHSVIEKGQTVTLRCDPISGHDNLYWYRRVMGKEIKFLLHFVKESKQDESGMPNNRFLAERTGGTYSTLKVQPAELEDSGVYFCASSPPWSLHEQYFGPGTRLTVT.

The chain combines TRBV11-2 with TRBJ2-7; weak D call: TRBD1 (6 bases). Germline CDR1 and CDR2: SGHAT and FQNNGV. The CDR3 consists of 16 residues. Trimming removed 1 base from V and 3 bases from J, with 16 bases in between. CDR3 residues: CASSLAGQGLGYEQYF. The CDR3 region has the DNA TGTGCCAGCAGCTTAGCCGGCCAGGGGTTAGGCTACGAGCAGTACTTC. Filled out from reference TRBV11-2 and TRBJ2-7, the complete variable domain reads EAGVAQSPRYKIIEKRQSVAFWCNPISGHATLYWYQQILGQGPKLLIQFQNNGVVDDSQLPKDRFSAERLKGVDSTLKIQPAKLEDSAVYLCASSLAGQGLGYEQYFGPGTRLTVT.

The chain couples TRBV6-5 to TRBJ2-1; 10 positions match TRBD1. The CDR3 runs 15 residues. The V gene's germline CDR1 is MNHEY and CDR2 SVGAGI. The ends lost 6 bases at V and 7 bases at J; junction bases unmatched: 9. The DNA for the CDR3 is TGTGCCAGCAGGGCAGCCGGGACAGGGGTAAATGAGCAGTTCTTC. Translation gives CASRAAGTGVNEQFF.

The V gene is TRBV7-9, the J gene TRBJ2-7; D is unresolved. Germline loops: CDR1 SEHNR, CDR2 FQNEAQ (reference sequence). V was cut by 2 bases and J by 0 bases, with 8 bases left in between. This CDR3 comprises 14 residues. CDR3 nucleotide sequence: TGTGCCAGCAGCTTAATGGAGAGCTCCTACGAGCAGTACTTC. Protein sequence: CASSLMESSYEQYF.

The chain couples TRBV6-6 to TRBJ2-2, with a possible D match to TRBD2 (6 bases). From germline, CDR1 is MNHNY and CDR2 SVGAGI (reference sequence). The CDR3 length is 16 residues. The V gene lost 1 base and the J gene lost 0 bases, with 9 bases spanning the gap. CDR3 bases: TGTGCCAGCAGTTACTACGGGACTTCGAACACCGGGGAGCTGTTTTTT. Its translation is CASSYYGTSNTGELFF.

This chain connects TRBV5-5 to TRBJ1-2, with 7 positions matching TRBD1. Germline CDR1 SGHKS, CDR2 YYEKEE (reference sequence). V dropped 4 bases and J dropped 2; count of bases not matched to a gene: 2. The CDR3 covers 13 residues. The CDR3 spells CASSPDRNYGYTF. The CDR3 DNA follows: TGTGCCAGCAGCCCGGACAGGAACTATGGCTACACCTTC.

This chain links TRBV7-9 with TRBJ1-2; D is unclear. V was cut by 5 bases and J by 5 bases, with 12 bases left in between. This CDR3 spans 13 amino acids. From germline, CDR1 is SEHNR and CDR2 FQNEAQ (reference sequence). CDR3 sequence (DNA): TGTGCCAGCAGCCCCCCGGGGAGTTATGGCTACACCTTC. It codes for CASSPPGSYGYTF.

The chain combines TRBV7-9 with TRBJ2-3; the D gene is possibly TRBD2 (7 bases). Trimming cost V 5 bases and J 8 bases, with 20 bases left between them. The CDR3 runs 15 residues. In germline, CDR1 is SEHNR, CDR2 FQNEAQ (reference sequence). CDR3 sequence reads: CASSPRPGGRVTQYF. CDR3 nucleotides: TGTGCCAGCAGCCCTAGACCGGGGGGCCGGGTTACGCAGTATTTT.

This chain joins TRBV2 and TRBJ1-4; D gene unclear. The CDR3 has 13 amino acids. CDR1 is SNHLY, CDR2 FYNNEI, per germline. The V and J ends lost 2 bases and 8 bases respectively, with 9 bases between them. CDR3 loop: CASSELLGEKLFF. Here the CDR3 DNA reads TGTGCCAGCAGTGAATTACTGGGGGAAAAACTGTTTTTT.

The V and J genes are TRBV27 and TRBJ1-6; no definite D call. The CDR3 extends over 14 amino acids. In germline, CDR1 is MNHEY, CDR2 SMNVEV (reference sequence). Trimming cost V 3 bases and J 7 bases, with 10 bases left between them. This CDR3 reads CASSFREGNSPLHF. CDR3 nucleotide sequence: TGTGCCAGCAGTTTTCGGGAAGGAAATTCACCCCTCCACTTT.